These 20 T cell receptor beta chains originate from one sample sequenced in a study of T cell changes during pregnancy in multiple sclerosis. Assay: immunoSEQ multiplex PCR; the TCRdb copy retains only in-frame clones and omits some. The data contain about 22,000 clones, more than 85% of them singletons. The sequencing used CD4+ T cells from peripheral blood mononuclear cells, collected in the second trimester of pregnancy. All receptors derive from a female donor in good health, enrolled as a control in a pregnancy study.

This clone appeared once. The chain has TRBV29-1 and TRBJ1-1; 9 positions agree with TRBD1. V was clipped by 6 bases and J by 1 base; unmatched bases: 12. Germline values: CDR1 SQVTM, CDR2 ANQGSEA. This CDR3 region has 16 residues. The CDR3 reads CSVLDRGGPKNTEAFF. In DNA, the CDR3 is TGCAGCGTCCTGGACAGGGGTGGGCCGAAGAACACTGAAGCTTTCTTT.

This clone occurred once. V is TRBV18 and J is TRBJ1-1, with D perhaps matching TRBD1 (6 bases). The V and J ends lost 0 bases and 0 bases respectively, with 8 bases between them. The CDR3 is 15 residues long. Germline lookup yields CDR1 KGHSH and CDR2 LQKENI. For the CDR3, the DNA is TGTGCCAGCTCACCACCGGGGACACTGAACACTGAAGCTTTCTTT. This codes for CASSPPGTLNTEAFF. Combining the CDR3 with reference TRBV18 and TRBJ1-1 gives the whole variable domain NAGVMQNPRHLVRRRGQEARLRCSPMKGHSHVYWYRQLPEEGLKFMVYLQKENIIDESGMPKERFSAEFPKEGPSILRIQQVVRGDSAAYFCASSPPGTLNTEAFFGQGTRLTVV.

The rearrangement uses TRBV29-1 and TRBJ1-1; D is perhaps TRBD1 (5 bases). V lost 4 bases and J 4 bases, leaving 10 bases between the germline ends. From germline, CDR1 is SQVTM and CDR2 ANQGSEA. The CDR3 consists of 12 residues. As DNA, the CDR3 is TGCAGCGTTGTACCAGGGTCCACTGAAGCTTTCTTT. Residues: CSVVPGSTEAFF.

This chain uses TRBV19 with TRBJ1-3; D is unresolved. CDR1 and CDR2 from the germline V gene are LNHDA and SQIVND (reference sequence). The CDR3 spans 15 residues. V was clipped by 5 bases and J by 0 bases, with 11 bases between them. The DNA of the CDR3 is TGTGCCAGTAGTTACACAGCCCCCTCTGGAAACACCATATATTTT. As protein: CASSYTAPSGNTIYF.

This clone appeared a single time. The chain carries TRBV6-5 and TRBJ1-1, with D possibly being TRBD1 (6 bases). Trimming stripped 7 bases from V and 5 bases from J, with 11 bases between. The germline CDR1 and CDR2 sequences are MNHEY and SVGAGI. The length of the CDR3 is 12 residues. The CDR3 loop is CASISQGTEAFF. The CDR3 nucleotides are TGTGCCAGCATAAGCCAGGGGACTGAAGCTTTCTTT.

The chain carries TRBV30 and TRBJ1-1; D ambiguous. Germline V gives CDR1 GTSNPN, CDR2 SVGIG (reference sequence). With 5 bases removed from V and 11 bases from J, the gap between germline ends came to 15 bases. The CDR3 consists of 11 residues. The DNA for the CDR3 is TGTGCCTGGGAGAATGGAGGAAGGGCTTTCTTT. Translated: CAWENGGRAFF.

The chain recombines TRBV9 with TRBJ2-5; 13 bases agree with TRBD2. Germline trimming cut 3 bases from V and 4 bases from J; bases unmatched to any gene: 9. CDR1 and CDR2 from the germline V gene are SGDLS and YYNGEE. The length of the CDR3 is 17 residues. The chain's CDR3 is CASSEGSGLAGRETQYF. The CDR3 nucleotides read TGTGCCAGCAGCGAGGGGTCGGGACTAGCGGGACGAGAGACCCAGTACTTC.

The chain carries TRBV15 and TRBJ2-7, with 7 positions matching TRBD1. This CDR3 has 14 residues. With V trimmed by 2 bases and J by 4 bases, 5 bases remained unmatched. In germline, CDR1 is LNHNV, CDR2 YYDKDF (reference sequence). Here the CDR3 reads CATSRLLQGYEQYF. The CDR3 DNA is TGTGCCACCAGCAGACTACTACAGGGGTACGAGCAGTACTTC. Looking up the rest from reference TRBV15 and TRBJ2-7 gives the full variable domain: DAMVIQNPRYQVTQFGKPVTLSCSQTLNHNVMYWYQQKSSQAPKLLFHYYDKDFNNEADTPDNFQSRRPNTSFCFLDIRSPGLGDTAMYLCATSRLLQGYEQYFGPGTRLTVT.

The chain links TRBV7-9 to TRBJ1-4; D remains unclear. The CDR3 has 14 residues. Germline V lookup: CDR1 SEHNR, CDR2 FQNEAQ (reference sequence). V was cut by 5 bases and J by 6 bases, with 13 bases left in between. CDR3 in DNA: TGTGCCAGCAGCCCAATCGGGTCTGATGAAAAACTGTTTTTT. Translation gives CASSPIGSDEKLFF.

In this sample, this clone turned up a few times. The chain couples TRBV7-2 to TRBJ2-1; tentative D call: TRBD2 (6 bases). The CDR3 spans 16 residues. Germline values: CDR1 SGHTA, CDR2 FQGNSA. Trimming cost V 0 bases and J 3 bases, with 12 bases left between them. The CDR3 sequence is CASSLALARGYNEQFF. CDR3 in DNA: TGTGCCAGCAGCTTAGCGCTTGCGCGGGGCTACAATGAGCAGTTCTTC.

This chain joins TRBV19 and TRBJ2-3; unclear D gene. The V end was cut by 6 bases, the J end by 2 bases, with 15 bases between. The CDR3 covers 15 residues. Germline lookup yields CDR1 LNHDA and CDR2 SQIVND (reference sequence). In DNA, the CDR3 is TGTGCCAGTAGGGCCCAGAACCCCCTCACAGATACGCAGTATTTT. Translation: CASRAQNPLTDTQYF.

The chain employs TRBV7-9 and TRBJ2-7; 7 nucleotides line up with TRBD2. Trimming cost V 5 bases and J 7 bases; bases outside gene matches: 11. From germline, CDR1 is SEHNR and CDR2 FQNEAQ (reference sequence). The CDR3 runs 14 residues. Here the CDR3 reads CASSPGVAGVEQYF. In DNA, the CDR3 is TGTGCCAGCAGCCCCGGGGTAGCGGGTGTAGAGCAGTACTTC.

This chain uses TRBV4-2 with TRBJ2-5; 10 nucleotides align to TRBD1. The V segment lost 1 base and the J segment 2 bases; nucleotides outside the gene matches: 4. CDR3 size: 16 residues. Germline CDR1 is LGHNA and CDR2 is YNFKEQ. The CDR3 nucleotides read TGTGCCAGCAGCCAAGGAGACAGGGGGCAACAAGAGACCCAGTACTTC. This encodes CASSQGDRGQQETQYF.

V is TRBV4-2 and J is TRBJ1-2; possibly TRBD1 for D (5 bases). CDR3 length equals 16 residues. V lost 0 bases and J 2 bases, leaving 13 bases between the germline ends. Germline CDR1 and CDR2: LGHNA and YNFKEQ. The CDR3 reads CASSQDPRVKNYGYTF. The CDR3 DNA follows: TGTGCCAGCAGCCAAGATCCCAGGGTGAAAAACTATGGCTACACCTTC.

This chain connects TRBV7-3 to TRBJ2-7, with a possible D match to TRBD2 (5 bases). Germline values: CDR1 SGHTA, CDR2 FQGTGA. CDR3 length equals 13 residues. The V and J ends lost 5 bases and 1 base respectively, with 9 bases between them. The CDR3 DNA is TGTGCCAGCAGCGCCGGGATGTCCTACGAGCAGTACTTC. It encodes CASSAGMSYEQYF.

The CDR3 coding sequence is TGTGCCAGCAGCCTTGGACAGCGCAATCAGCCCCAGCATTTT. Translating it yields CASSLGQRNQPQHF. This sequence joins TRBV7-8 and TRBJ1-5, with D maybe TRBD1 (6 bases). Trimming pared 5 bases from V and 2 bases from J, leaving 10 bases between. Per the germline V gene, CDR1 is SGHVS and CDR2 is FQNEAQ. The CDR3 length is 14 residues.

This clone was observed a handful of times. The rearrangement joins TRBV28 to TRBJ1-5, with unresolved D. The CDR3 totals 12 residues. V lost 4 bases, J lost 5 bases, and 6 bases lay in between. Per germline, CDR1 MDHEN and CDR2 SYDVKM. CDR3 sequence reads: CASSSVHQPQHF. CDR3 DNA sequence: TGTGCCAGCAGTTCTGTTCATCAGCCCCAGCATTTT.

This chain joins TRBV4-1 and TRBJ1-5; no reliable D call. CDR1 is MGHRA and CDR2 is YSYEKL in the germline V gene. The length of the CDR3 is 14 residues. The V and J ends lost 0 bases and 7 bases respectively, with 10 bases between them. The CDR3 DNA reads as TGCGCCAGCAGCCAAGATCCGTCTCCCCAGCCCCAGCATTTT. This translates into CASSQDPSPQPQHF.

The chain joins TRBV27 to TRBJ2-3; 12 nucleotides agree with TRBD2. V gave up 1 base and J gave up 2 bases; unmatched junction bases: 4. The CDR3 is 17 amino acids. Germline CDR1 MNHEY, CDR2 SMNVEV (reference sequence). The CDR3 nucleotides read TGTGCCAGCAGTTTATTCACTAGCGGGGGGTACACAGATACGCAGTATTTT. It is translated as CASSLFTSGGYTDTQYF.

The chain uses TRBV5-4 and TRBJ2-5; D gene unclear. The CDR3 consists of 12 residues. V was trimmed by 2 bases and J by 5 bases, leaving 7 bases between them. Germline CDR1 is SGHNT and CDR2 is YYREEE (reference sequence). The CDR3 spells CASSLFPETQYF. CDR3 bases: TGTGCCAGCAGCTTATTTCCGGAGACCCAGTACTTC.